Listed below are T cell receptor beta chains from one sample, sequenced in a study of blood T cells in healthy people across ages. From the 5' RACE reads, TCRdb called clonotypes with MiXCR, one entry per CDR3 protein. Here the sample spans roughly 1,000,000 distinct CDR3 sequences, 20% to 25% being singletons. The same data also went into a second study, on T cells of mothers and their children.

The sample taken for sequencing was blood. Source of these receptors: a girl aged 2 to 10 in good health. Both conserved end residues are part of each CDR3. The D gene is left open where the match is weak. For some rows the clone size is stated as once, few or many, or as a class when expanded; others skip it.

d_gene	v_gene	abundance	j_gene	CDR3aa	CDR3nt
TRBD1	TRBV7-9	few	TRBJ2-2	CASNLTGAVGTGELFF	TGTGCCAGCAACTTAACAGGGGCTGTGGGTACCGGGGAGCTGTTTTTT
.	TRBV5-1	few	TRBJ1-5	CASSLGGISNQPQHF	TGCGCCAGCAGCTTGGGAGGGATTAGCAATCAGCCCCAGCATTTT
.	TRBV19	few	TRBJ2-4	CASSGLGENIQYF	TGTGCCAGTAGCGGCTTGGGGGAAAACATTCAGTACTTC
.	TRBV10-3	few	TRBJ2-5	CAIEAGRGETQYF	TGTGCCATCGAAGCGGGCCGAGGGGAGACCCAGTACTTC
.	TRBV7-7	.	TRBJ1-4	CASSLSGSGVSPTNGKLFF	TGTGCTAGCAGCTTAAGTGGCAGCGGGGTTTCTCCAACTAATGGAAAACTGTTTTTT
.	TRBV2	few	TRBJ2-7	CASIRNTYEQYF	TGTGCCAGCATTCGTAACACATACGAGCAGTACTTC
.	TRBV7-9	.	TRBJ1-1	CASSPSGAVEAFF	TGTGCCAGCAGCCCATCCGGGGCAGTTGAAGCTTTCTTT
.	TRBV29-1	few	TRBJ1-2	CSVQRGLYGYTF	TGCAGCGTTCAGAGGGGCCTCTATGGCTACACCTTC
.	TRBV5-1	.	TRBJ2-1	CASSLTQRGNEQFF	TGCGCCAGCAGCTTAACACAGAGGGGCAATGAGCAGTTCTTC
.	TRBV11-3	few	TRBJ2-1	CASSRRDSHSTSNEQFF	TGTGCCAGCAGCCGAAGAGACTCCCACTCTACATCGAATGAGCAGTTCTTC
TRBD2	TRBV7-9	.	TRBJ2-3	CASSPRPPSGSTDTQYF	TGTGCCAGCAGCCCCCGGCCGCCTAGCGGGAGCACAGATACGCAGTATTTT
.	TRBV11-2	.	TRBJ2-5	CASSLDWRSYQETQYF	TGTGCCAGCAGCTTAGACTGGAGGTCTTACCAAGAGACCCAGTACTTC
TRBD2	TRBV7-3	few	TRBJ2-3	CASSRPSLAGRVADTQYF	TGTGCCAGCAGCCGACCATCACTAGCCGGGAGGGTTGCAGATACGCAGTATTTT
TRBD1	TRBV13	.	TRBJ1-1	CASSLGDRGRTEAFF	TGTGCCAGCAGCTTAGGGGACAGGGGTAGGACTGAAGCTTTCTTT
.	TRBV29-1	.	TRBJ2-3	CSVISGADTQYF	TGCAGCGTTATAAGTGGGGCAGATACGCAGTATTTT
TRBD2	TRBV6-6	few	TRBJ2-5	CASSKLAGETKETQYF	TGTGCCAGCAGTAAACTAGCGGGGGAGACTAAAGAGACCCAGTACTTC
TRBD2	TRBV29-1	.	TRBJ2-2	CSVRGLAGGNTGELFF	TGCAGCGTTCGGGGACTAGCGGGAGGAAACACCGGGGAGCTGTTTTTT
TRBD2	TRBV5-1	few	TRBJ2-1	CASSSLSEADGGDEQFF	TGCGCCAGCAGCTCTCTAAGCGAAGCGGACGGGGGGGATGAGCAGTTCTTC
.	TRBV25-1	.	TRBJ2-1	CASSVPAPSSYNEQFF	TGTGCCAGCAGTGTTCCAGCGCCGAGCTCCTACAATGAGCAGTTCTTC
.	TRBV20-1	few	TRBJ2-7	CSAREVGSGDEQYF	TGCAGTGCTAGAGAGGTGGGGTCCGGGGACGAGCAGTACTTC